This note documents a single T cell receptor (beta chain) sequence. Its antigen is still unknown. The record originates from a study of T cell repertoires in cytomegalovirus infection. Study background: Carrying CMV and the relevant HLA type showed in public TCR beta signatures. Study-wide findings and caveats: Cumulative frequency of public TCR beta families picked out carriers of CMV plus the relevant HLA. Clonotype analysis showed dominance of the ex vivo response by HLA-C-restricted CMV-specific TCR beta clonotypes.

TCRdb re-called the reads with MiXCR, one entry per CDR3 protein. The data contain nearly 450,000 distinct CDR3 sequences, about 33% of them seen just once; the ten biggest clones take up roughly 13%. The V end lost 2 bases, the J end lost 6 bases, and 13 bases lay between the germline ends. CDR3 length: 14 amino acids. CDR1 and CDR2 (germline): MNHNS, SASEGT. V usage is TRBV6-1 and J usage is TRBJ1-1, with a possible D match to TRBD1 (5 bases). Sample: PBMCs. The receptor's source is a human donor in good health (CMV status not recorded). Some clones in this sample may be carry-over from other donors' samples. The CDR3 loop is CASSENNRYPEAFF. In nucleotides, the CDR3 is TGTGCCAGCAGTGAAAACAACAGGTATCCTGAAGCTTTCTTT.